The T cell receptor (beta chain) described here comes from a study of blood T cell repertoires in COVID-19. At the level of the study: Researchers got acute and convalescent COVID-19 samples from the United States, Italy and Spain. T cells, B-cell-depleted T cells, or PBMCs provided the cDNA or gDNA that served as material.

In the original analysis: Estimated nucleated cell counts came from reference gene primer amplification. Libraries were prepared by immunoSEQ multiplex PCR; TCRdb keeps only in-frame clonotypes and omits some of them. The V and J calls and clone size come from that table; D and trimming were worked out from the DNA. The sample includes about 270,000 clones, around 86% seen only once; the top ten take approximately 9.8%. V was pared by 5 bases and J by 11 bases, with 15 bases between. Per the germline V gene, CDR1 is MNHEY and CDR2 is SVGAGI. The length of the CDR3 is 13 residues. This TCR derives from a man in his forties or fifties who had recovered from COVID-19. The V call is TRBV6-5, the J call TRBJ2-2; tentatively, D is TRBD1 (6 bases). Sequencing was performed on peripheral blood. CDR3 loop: CASSPLGGGELFF. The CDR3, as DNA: TGTGCCAGCAGTCCCCTTGGGGGCGGTGAGCTGTTTTTT.